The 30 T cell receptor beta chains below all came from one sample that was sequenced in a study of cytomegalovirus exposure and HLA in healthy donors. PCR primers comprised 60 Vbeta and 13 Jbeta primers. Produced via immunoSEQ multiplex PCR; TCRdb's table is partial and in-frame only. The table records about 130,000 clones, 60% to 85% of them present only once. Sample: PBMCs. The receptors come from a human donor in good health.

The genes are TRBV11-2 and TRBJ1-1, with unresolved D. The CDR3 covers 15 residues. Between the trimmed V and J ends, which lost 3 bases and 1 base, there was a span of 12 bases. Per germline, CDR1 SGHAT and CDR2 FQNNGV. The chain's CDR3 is CASSFRENANTEAFF. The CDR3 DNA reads TGTGCCAGCAGCTTCCGGGAGAACGCGAACACTGAAGCTTTCTTT.

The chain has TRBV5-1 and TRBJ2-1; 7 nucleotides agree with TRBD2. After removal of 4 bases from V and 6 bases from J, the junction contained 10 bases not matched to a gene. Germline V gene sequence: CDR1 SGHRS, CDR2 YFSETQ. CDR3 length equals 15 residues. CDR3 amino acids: CASSQYGSGGNEQFF. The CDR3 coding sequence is TGCGCCAGCAGCCAATACGGCTCGGGGGGCAATGAGCAGTTCTTC. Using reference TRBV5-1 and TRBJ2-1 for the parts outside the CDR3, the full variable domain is KAGVTQTPRYLIKTRGQQVTLSCSPISGHRSVSWYQQTPGQGLQFLFEYFSETQRNKGNFPGRFSGRQFSNSRSEMNVSTLELGDSALYLCASSQYGSGGNEQFFGPGTRLTVL.

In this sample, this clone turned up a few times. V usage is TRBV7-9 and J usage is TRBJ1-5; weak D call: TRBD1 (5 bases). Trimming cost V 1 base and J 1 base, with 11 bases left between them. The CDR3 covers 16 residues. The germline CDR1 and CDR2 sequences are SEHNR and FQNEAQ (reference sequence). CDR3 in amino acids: CASSLVQGPSNQPQHF. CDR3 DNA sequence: TGTGCCAGCAGCTTAGTGCAGGGTCCGAGCAATCAGCCCCAGCATTTT.

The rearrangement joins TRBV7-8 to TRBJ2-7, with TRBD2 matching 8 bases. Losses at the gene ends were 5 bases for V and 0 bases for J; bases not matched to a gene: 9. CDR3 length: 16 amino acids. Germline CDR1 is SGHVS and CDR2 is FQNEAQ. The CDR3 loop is CASSRGGASFSYEQYF. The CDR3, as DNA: TGTGCCAGCAGCCGGGGGGGTGCATCTTTCTCCTACGAGCAGTACTTC.

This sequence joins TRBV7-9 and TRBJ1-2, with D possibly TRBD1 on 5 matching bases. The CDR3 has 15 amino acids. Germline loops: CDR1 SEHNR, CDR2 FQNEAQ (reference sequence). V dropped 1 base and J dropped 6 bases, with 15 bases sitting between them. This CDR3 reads CASSLGGGGNDGYTF. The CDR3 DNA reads TGTGCCAGCAGCTTAGGGGGGGGAGGGAACGATGGCTACACCTTC.

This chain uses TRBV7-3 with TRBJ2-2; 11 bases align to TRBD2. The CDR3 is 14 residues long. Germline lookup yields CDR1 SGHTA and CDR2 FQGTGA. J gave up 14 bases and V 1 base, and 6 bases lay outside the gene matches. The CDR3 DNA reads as TGTGCCAGCAGCTTAAACCCTAGCGGGGGGTCTCTGTTTTTT. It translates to CASSLNPSGGSLFF.

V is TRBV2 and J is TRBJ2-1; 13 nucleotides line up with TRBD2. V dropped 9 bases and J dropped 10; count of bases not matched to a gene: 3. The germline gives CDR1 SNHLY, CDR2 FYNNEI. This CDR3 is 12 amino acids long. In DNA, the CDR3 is TGTGCCAGACAGACTAGCGGGGGGGAGCAGTTCTTC. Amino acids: CARQTSGGEQFF.

The CDR3 bases are TGTGCCAGCAGCGCGAGGGCGAGGCAGCCCCAGCATTTT. It specifies CASSARARQPQHF. The rearrangement links TRBV5-6 to TRBJ1-5; D unclear. Germline V gene sequence: CDR1 SGHDT, CDR2 YYEEEE. The CDR3 has 13 residues. Trimming stripped 4 bases from V and 7 bases from J, with 12 bases between.

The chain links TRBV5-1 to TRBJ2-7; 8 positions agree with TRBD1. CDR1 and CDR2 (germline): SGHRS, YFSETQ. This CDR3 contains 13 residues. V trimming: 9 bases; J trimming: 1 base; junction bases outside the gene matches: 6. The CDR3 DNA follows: TGCGCCACCGGGACAGGTCCATCCTACGAGCAGTACTTC. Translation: CATGTGPSYEQYF.

Here the CDR3 reads CASREGEGRQETQYF. The CDR3, as DNA: TGTGCCAGCAGGGAAGGGGAAGGTAGGCAAGAGACCCAGTACTTC. The chain joins TRBV27 to TRBJ2-5, with D possibly TRBD1 on 5 matching bases. The V end lost 6 bases, the J end lost 2 bases, and 16 bases lay between the germline ends. Germline V gene sequence: CDR1 MNHEY, CDR2 SMNVEV (reference sequence). CDR3 size: 15 residues.

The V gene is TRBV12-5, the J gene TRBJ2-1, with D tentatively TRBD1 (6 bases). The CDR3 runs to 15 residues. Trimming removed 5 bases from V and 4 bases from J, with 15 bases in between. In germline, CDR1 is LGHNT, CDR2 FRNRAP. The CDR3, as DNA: TGTGCTAGTGGTCTGACGACAGGACTTTACAATGAGCAGTTCTTC. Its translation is CASGLTTGLYNEQFF.

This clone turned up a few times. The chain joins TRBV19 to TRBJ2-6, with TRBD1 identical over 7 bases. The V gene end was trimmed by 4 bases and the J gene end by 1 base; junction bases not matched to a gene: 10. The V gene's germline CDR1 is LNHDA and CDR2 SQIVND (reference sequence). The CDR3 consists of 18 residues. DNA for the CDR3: TGTGCCAGTAGTACGGAGACAGGGTTGCTTTCTGGGGCCAACGTCCTGACTTTC. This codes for CASSTETGLLSGANVLTF.

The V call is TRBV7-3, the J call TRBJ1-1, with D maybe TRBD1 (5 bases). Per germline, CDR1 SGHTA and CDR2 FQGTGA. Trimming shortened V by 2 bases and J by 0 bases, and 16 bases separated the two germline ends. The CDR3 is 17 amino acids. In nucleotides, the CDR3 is TGTGCCAGCAGCTTATTTGGAGGGGCGTCAATGAACACTGAAGCTTTCTTT. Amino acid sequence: CASSLFGGASMNTEAFF.

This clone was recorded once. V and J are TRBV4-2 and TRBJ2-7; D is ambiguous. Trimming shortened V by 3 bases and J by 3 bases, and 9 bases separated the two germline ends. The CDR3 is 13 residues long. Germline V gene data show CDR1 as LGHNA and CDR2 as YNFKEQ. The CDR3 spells CASSQTTDYEQYF. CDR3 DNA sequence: TGTGCCAGCAGCCAGACCACAGACTACGAGCAGTACTTC.

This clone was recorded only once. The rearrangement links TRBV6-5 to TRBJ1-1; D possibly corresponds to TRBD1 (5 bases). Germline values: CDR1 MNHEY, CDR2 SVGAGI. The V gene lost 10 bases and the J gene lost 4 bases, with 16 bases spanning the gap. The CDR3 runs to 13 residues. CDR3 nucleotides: TGTGCCACCTTGACAGCCTCAGTCACTGAAGCTTTCTTT. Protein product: CATLTASVTEAFF.

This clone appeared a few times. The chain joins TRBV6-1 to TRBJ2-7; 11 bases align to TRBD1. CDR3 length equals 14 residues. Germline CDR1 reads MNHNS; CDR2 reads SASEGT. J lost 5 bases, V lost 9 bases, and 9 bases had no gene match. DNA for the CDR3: TGTGCCAGTGAACCGGGACAGGGGGACGACGAGCAGTACTTC. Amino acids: CASEPGQGDDEQYF.

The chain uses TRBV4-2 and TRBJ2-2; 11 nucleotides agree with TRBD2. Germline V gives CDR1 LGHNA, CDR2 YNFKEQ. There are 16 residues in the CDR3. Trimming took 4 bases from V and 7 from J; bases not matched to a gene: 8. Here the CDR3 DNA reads TGTGCCAGCAGCCCCACTTCTCTAGCGGGGGGCGGGGAGCTGTTTTTT. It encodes CASSPTSLAGGGELFF.

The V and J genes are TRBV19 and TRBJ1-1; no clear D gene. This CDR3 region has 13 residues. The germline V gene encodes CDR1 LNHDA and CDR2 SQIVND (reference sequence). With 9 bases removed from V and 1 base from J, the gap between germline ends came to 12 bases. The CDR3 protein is CARRRIPNTEAFF. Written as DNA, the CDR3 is TGTGCCAGAAGGAGAATACCGAACACTGAAGCTTTCTTT.

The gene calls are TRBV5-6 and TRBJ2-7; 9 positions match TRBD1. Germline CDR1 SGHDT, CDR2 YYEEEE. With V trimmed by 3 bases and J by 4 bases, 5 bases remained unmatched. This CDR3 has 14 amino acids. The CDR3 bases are TGTGCCAGCAGCTCCGGGACAGGGTTTTACGAGCAGTACTTC. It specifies CASSSGTGFYEQYF.

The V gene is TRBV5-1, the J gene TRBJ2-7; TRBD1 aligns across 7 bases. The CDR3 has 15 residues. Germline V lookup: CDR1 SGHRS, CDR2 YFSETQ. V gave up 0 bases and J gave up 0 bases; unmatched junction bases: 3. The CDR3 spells CASSLASGGSYEQYF. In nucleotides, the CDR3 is TGCGCCAGCAGCTTGGCTTCAGGGGGCTCCTACGAGCAGTACTTC.

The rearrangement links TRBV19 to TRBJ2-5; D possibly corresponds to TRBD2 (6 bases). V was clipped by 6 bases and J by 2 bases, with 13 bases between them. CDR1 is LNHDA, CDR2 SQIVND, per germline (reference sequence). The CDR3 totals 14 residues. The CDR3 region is CASRPGGGQETQYF. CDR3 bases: TGTGCCAGTAGGCCCGGGGGAGGACAAGAGACCCAGTACTTC.

CDR3 loop: CASGGLGSPLHF. Written as DNA, the CDR3 is TGTGCCAGCGGAGGGCTCGGTTCACCCCTCCACTTT. V usage is TRBV9 and J usage is TRBJ1-6; D remains ambiguous. V was clipped by 7 bases and J by 9 bases, with 11 bases between them. The CDR3 length is 12 residues. Germline CDR1 reads SGDLS; CDR2 reads YYNGEE. The whole variable domain, filled in from reference TRBV9 and TRBJ1-6, reads DSGVTQTPKHLITATGQRVTLRCSPRSGDLSVYWYQQSLDQGLQFLIQYYNGEERAKGNILERFSAQQFPDLHSELNLSSLELGDSALYFCASGGLGSPLHFGNGTRLTVT.

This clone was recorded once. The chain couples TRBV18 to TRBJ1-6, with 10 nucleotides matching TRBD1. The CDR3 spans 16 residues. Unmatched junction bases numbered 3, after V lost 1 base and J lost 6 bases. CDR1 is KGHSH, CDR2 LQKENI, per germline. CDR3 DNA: TGTGCCAGCTCACCACGGACAGGGGGGTCTAATTCACCCCTCCACTTT. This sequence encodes CASSPRTGGSNSPLHF.

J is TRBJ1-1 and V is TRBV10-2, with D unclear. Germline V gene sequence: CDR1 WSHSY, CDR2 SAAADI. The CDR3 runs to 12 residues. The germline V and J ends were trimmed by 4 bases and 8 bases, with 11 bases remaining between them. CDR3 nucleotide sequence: TGCGCCAGCAGTGGTGTGTCAGTAGAAGCTTTCTTT. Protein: CASSGVSVEAFF.

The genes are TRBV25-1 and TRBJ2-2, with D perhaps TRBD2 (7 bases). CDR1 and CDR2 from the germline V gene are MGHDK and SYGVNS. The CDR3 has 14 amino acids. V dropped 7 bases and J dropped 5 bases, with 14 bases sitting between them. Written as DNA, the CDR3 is TGTGCCAGCACGGAGGGGGGGCTAACCGGGGAGCTGTTTTTT. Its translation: CASTEGGLTGELFF.

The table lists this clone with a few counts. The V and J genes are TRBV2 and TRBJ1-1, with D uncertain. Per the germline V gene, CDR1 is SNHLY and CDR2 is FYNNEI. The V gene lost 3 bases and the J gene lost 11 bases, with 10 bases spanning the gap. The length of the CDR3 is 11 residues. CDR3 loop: CASSEKVAAFF. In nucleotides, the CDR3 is TGTGCCAGCAGTGAGAAGGTAGCGGCTTTCTTT.

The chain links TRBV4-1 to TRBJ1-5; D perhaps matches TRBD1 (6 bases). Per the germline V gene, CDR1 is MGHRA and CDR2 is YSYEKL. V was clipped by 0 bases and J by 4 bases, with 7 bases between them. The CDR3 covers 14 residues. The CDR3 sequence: CASSQDRGNQPQHF. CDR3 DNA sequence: TGCGCCAGCAGCCAAGATAGGGGGAATCAGCCCCAGCATTTT.

CDR3 sequence (DNA): TGTGCCAGCAGTGGCGGACAGGTTAACACTGAAGCTTTCTTT. Its translation: CASSGGQVNTEAFF. This chain joins TRBV6-1 and TRBJ1-1, with 7 bases aligning to TRBD1. Germline values: CDR1 MNHNS, CDR2 SASEGT. V shed 4 bases, J shed 2 bases, and the junction held 4 bases outside the gene matches. The CDR3 is made up of 14 amino acids.

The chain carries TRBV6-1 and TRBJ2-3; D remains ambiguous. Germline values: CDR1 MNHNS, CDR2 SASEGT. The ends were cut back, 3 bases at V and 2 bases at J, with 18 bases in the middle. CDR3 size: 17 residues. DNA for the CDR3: TGTGCCAGCAGTGACCCGAGCACCACTCGTGCCACAGATACGCAGTATTTT. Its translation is CASSDPSTTRATDTQYF.

The CDR3 region has the DNA TGTGCCAGCAGTGCCCTTCCGTTGACAGTGTCGAATCAGCCCCAGCATTTT. This sequence encodes CASSALPLTVSNQPQHF. The J gene is TRBJ1-5, the V gene TRBV6-1; possibly TRBD1 for D (5 bases). The V end lost 4 bases, the J end lost 4 bases, and 20 bases lay between the germline ends. Germline values: CDR1 MNHNS, CDR2 SASEGT. The CDR3 totals 17 residues.